The 24 T cell receptor beta chains presented below share a single source sample, sequenced in a study of T cell repertoires in cytomegalovirus infection. MiXCR was run by TCRdb on the reads, yielding one entry per CDR3 protein. In the table there are roughly 730,000 distinct CDR3 sequences, around 31% of which are singletons. For these receptors, no antigen is known. The source was cultured PBMCs, collected from culture after CMV antigen stimulation. The receptors derive from a human donor in good health (CMV status not recorded). Some clones in this sample may be carry-over from other donors' samples.

CDR3 in DNA: TGTGCGGGAGTGGGGTGGACTGAAGCTTTCTTT. Translation gives CAGVGWTEAFF. The chain recombines TRBV6-8 with TRBJ1-1; no definite D call. The length of the CDR3 is 11 residues. Per the germline V gene, CDR1 is MNHGY and CDR2 is SAAAGT.

The chain recombines TRBV20-1 with TRBJ1-2; D not certain. Trimming removed 3 bases from V and 10 bases from J, with 12 bases in between. The CDR3 runs 11 residues. The germline gives CDR1 DFQATT, CDR2 SNEGSKA (reference sequence). For the CDR3, the DNA is TGCAGTGCTAGTTCTCCGCTACTCTACACCTTC. It codes for CSASSPLLYTF.

This chain joins TRBV7-9 and TRBJ2-2; 8 bases line up with TRBD2. Per germline, CDR1 SEHNR and CDR2 FQNEAQ (reference sequence). The CDR3 is 15 amino acids. J gave up 0 bases and V 5 bases, and 2 bases lay outside the gene matches. For the CDR3, the DNA is TGTGCCAGCAGCGGGGGACTAGCGAACACCGGGGAGCTGTTTTTT. Translating it yields CASSGGLANTGELFF.

This clonotype has just a few counts. This chain joins TRBV19 and TRBJ2-3; no firm D call. Between the trimmed V and J ends, which lost 6 bases and 4 bases, there was a span of 11 bases. CDR1 is LNHDA, CDR2 SQIVND, per germline (reference sequence). The CDR3 consists of 13 residues. The CDR3 region is CASSSSAPDTQYF. The CDR3 DNA reads TGTGCCAGTAGCAGCAGCGCCCCAGATACGCAGTATTTT.

The chain uses TRBV5-1 and TRBJ1-4, with D unresolved. Germline lookup yields CDR1 SGHRS and CDR2 YFSETQ. The length of the CDR3 is 15 residues. V dropped 0 bases and J dropped 5 bases, with 11 bases sitting between them. In DNA, the CDR3 is TGCGCCAGCAGCTTGGCCCTTTCAGAAAATGAAAAACTGTTTTTT. Amino acids: CASSLALSENEKLFF.

This clonotype has a handful of counts. CDR3 region: CASSLAHQGLDYGYTF. For the CDR3, the DNA is TGTGCCAGCAGTTTAGCGCATCAGGGTTTGGACTATGGCTACACCTTC. The rearrangement uses TRBV12-3 or TRBV12-4 and TRBJ1-2; possible D gene TRBD1, 5 bases. V was cut by 0 bases and J by 3 bases, with 14 bases left in between. The CDR3 covers 16 residues.

This clonotype came up a few times. CDR3 residues: CSASLHTTDTQYF. The CDR3 DNA reads TGCAGTGCTAGTTTGCATACCACAGATACGCAGTATTTT. This rearrangement joins TRBV20-1 to TRBJ2-3; D remains unclear. This CDR3 has 13 amino acids. The V gene's germline CDR1 is DFQATT and CDR2 SNEGSKA (reference sequence). V was clipped by 3 bases and J by 2 bases, with 9 bases between them.

This clonotype was counted ten times or more. The V call is TRBV7-2, the J call TRBJ1-5, with D uncertain. This CDR3 is 13 amino acids long. Trimming took off 4 bases at V and 1 base at J, with 5 bases between the two ends. From germline, CDR1 is SGHTA and CDR2 FQGNSA. As DNA, the CDR3 is TGTGCCAGCAGCTCCTGGAGCAATCAGCCCCAGCATTTT. Translation gives CASSSWSNQPQHF. The whole variable domain, remainder taken from reference TRBV7-2 and TRBJ1-5, is GAGVSQSPSNKVTEKGKDVELRCDPISGHTALYWYRQSLGQGLEFLIYFQGNSAPDKSGLPSDRFSAERTGGSVSTLTIQRTQQEDSAVYLCASSSWSNQPQHFGDGTRLSIL.

V and J are TRBV12-3 or TRBV12-4 and TRBJ2-3; no definite D call. The CDR3 sequence is 12 residues long. The V end was cut by 7 bases, the J end by 6 bases, with 11 bases between. The CDR3 reads CASTFSVDTQYF. CDR3 bases: TGTGCCAGCACGTTTTCGGTGGATACGCAGTATTTT.

This clonotype occurred a few times. The V call is TRBV4-1, the J call TRBJ1-3; 10 bases fit TRBD1. V shed 3 bases and J 5 bases; nucleotides not matched to a gene: 7. CDR1 is MGHRA and CDR2 is YSYEKL in the germline V gene. The CDR3 loop spans 16 amino acids. This chain's CDR3 is CASSHPTGGFRNTIYF. CDR3 in DNA: TGCGCCAGCAGCCATCCGACAGGGGGCTTTCGAAACACCATATATTTT.

This clonotype was recorded a few times. The chain joins TRBV12-3 or TRBV12-4 to TRBJ2-3; D may be TRBD2 (6 bases). V was trimmed by 6 bases and J by 6 bases, leaving 10 bases between them. The CDR3 covers 12 residues. CDR3 sequence: CASRTSRDTQYF. CDR3 DNA sequence: TGTGCCAGCAGAACTAGCCGGGATACGCAGTATTTT.

This clonotype was detected many times. The V call is TRBV7-6, the J call TRBJ2-5; tentatively, D is TRBD1 (5 bases). Trimming took off 4 bases at V and 2 bases at J, with 11 bases between the two ends. The germline V gene has CDR1 SGHVS and CDR2 FNYEAQ. The CDR3 extends over 14 amino acids. The DNA for the CDR3 is TGTGCCAGCAGCTCCCGACAGCAGCAAGAGACCCAGTACTTC. Translating it yields CASSSRQQQETQYF.

The CDR3 protein is CSARVGQVYNEQFF. The CDR3 DNA reads as TGCAGTGCTAGAGTAGGACAGGTATACAATGAGCAGTTCTTC. The V gene is TRBV20-1, the J gene TRBJ2-1; 7 bases match TRBD1. The junction had 4 bases not matched to a gene; V was cut back by 1 base and J by 4 bases. The V gene's germline CDR1 is DFQATT and CDR2 SNEGSKA (reference sequence). The CDR3 is made up of 14 amino acids.

This rearrangement joins TRBV12-3 or TRBV12-4 to TRBJ2-1; weak D call: TRBD1 (5 bases). V shed 5 bases and J shed 1 base, with 9 bases lying between them. This CDR3 spans 14 amino acids. The CDR3 DNA is TGTGCCAGCAGTCCAGGGTTTTCCTACAATGAGCAGTTCTTC. Amino acid sequence: CASSPGFSYNEQFF.

The V and J genes are TRBV7-6 and TRBJ2-2, with D possibly TRBD1 on 5 matching bases. The CDR3 spans 15 residues. Germline V CDR1 and CDR2: SGHVS, FNYEAQ. V shed 2 bases and J shed 4 bases, with 11 bases lying between them. CDR3 DNA sequence: TGTGCCAGCAGCTTACAGGGTATCTTCACCGGGGAGCTGTTTTTT. This gives the protein CASSLQGIFTGELFF.

The rearrangement joins TRBV28 to TRBJ1-5; no definite D call. The V end was cut by 4 bases, the J end by 6 bases, with 10 bases between. Germline lookup yields CDR1 MDHEN and CDR2 SYDVKM. This CDR3 contains 13 residues. The CDR3 here is CASSSQFSQPQHF. CDR3 DNA sequence: TGTGCCAGCAGTTCGCAGTTCTCTCAGCCCCAGCATTTT.

The V call is TRBV19, the J call TRBJ1-2; no firm D call. The V gene's germline CDR1 is LNHDA and CDR2 SQIVND (reference sequence). This CDR3 spans 15 amino acids. Deletions cut 5 bases from V and 2 bases from J, with 15 bases between. CDR3 DNA: TGTGCCAGTAGTCCACCCGACGGGCTCAACTATGGCTACACCTTC. Protein: CASSPPDGLNYGYTF.

This clonotype was found once. The V call is TRBV4-2, the J call TRBJ2-1, with a tentative D call TRBD2 (6 bases). This CDR3 is built from 14 residues. Germline V gene data show CDR1 as LGHNA and CDR2 as YNFKEQ. V was shortened by 4 bases and J by 8 bases, with 15 bases between the two germline ends. The CDR3 DNA sequence: TGTGCCAGCAGCCCGCGACTAGGACGGGATGAGCAGTTCTTC. This encodes CASSPRLGRDEQFF.

The chain recombines TRBV20-1 with TRBJ1-5, with D uncertain. Germline CDR1 reads DFQATT; CDR2 reads SNEGSKA (reference sequence). The CDR3 totals 13 residues. Between the trimmed V and J ends, which lost 2 bases and 1 base, there was a span of 6 bases. CDR3 DNA: TGCAGTGCTAGACCGAGAAGCAATCAGCCCCAGCATTTT. Amino acids: CSARPRSNQPQHF.

V and J are TRBV7-2 and TRBJ1-3; D not certain. Germline CDR1 is SGHTA and CDR2 is FQGNSA. This CDR3 has 14 residues. The V gene lost 5 bases and the J gene lost 4 bases, with 12 bases spanning the gap. As DNA, the CDR3 is TGTGCCAGCAGCCCCCGATCGGGGGGAAACACCATATATTTT. Its protein product is CASSPRSGGNTIYF.

The rearrangement links TRBV7-6 to TRBJ2-3; D possibly corresponds to TRBD1 (6 bases). V was cut by 4 bases and J by 2 bases, with 16 bases left in between. CDR1 is SGHVS and CDR2 is FNYEAQ in the germline V gene. The CDR3 runs 16 residues. CDR3 DNA sequence: TGTGCCAGCAGCTCGCCACAGGGAATTAACACAGATACGCAGTATTTT. Its translation is CASSSPQGINTDTQYF. Full variable domain (missing parts from reference TRBV7-6 and TRBJ2-3): GAGVSQSPRYKVTKRGQDVALRCDPISGHVSLYWYRQALGQGPEFLTYFNYEAQQDKSGLPNDRFSAERPEGSISTLTIQRTEQRDSAMYRCASSSPQGINTDTQYFGPGTRLTVL.

The V and J genes are TRBV6-1 and TRBJ1-1; maybe TRBD1 (5 bases). Trimming took 5 bases from V and 11 from J, leaving 18 bases between them. This CDR3 has 13 amino acids. Looked up from germline, CDR1 is MNHNS and CDR2 is SASEGT. The CDR3 loop is CASSPTGGVVAFF. CDR3 coding DNA: TGTGCCAGCAGTCCAACGGGAGGGGTTGTCGCTTTCTTT.

This chain connects TRBV10-3 to TRBJ2-1, with a weak D call TRBD1 (6 bases). The length of the CDR3 is 14 residues. The germline V gene encodes CDR1 ENHRY and CDR2 SYGVKD. V was clipped by 4 bases and J by 3 bases, with 10 bases between them. Written as DNA, the CDR3 is TGTGCCATCAGTGGAGAAGGGGGCTACAATGAGCAGTTCTTC. This gives the protein CAISGEGGYNEQFF.

This clonotype was recorded at least ten times. This rearrangement joins TRBV7-2 to TRBJ2-5; TRBD2 matches 15 bases. Germline loops: CDR1 SGHTA, CDR2 FQGNSA. V trimming: 5 bases; J trimming: 4 bases; junction bases outside the gene matches: 5. The CDR3 length is 16 residues. The CDR3 is CASSPWTSGGGETQYF. DNA for the CDR3: TGTGCCAGCAGCCCCTGGACTAGCGGGGGGGGAGAGACCCAGTACTTC.